Following are 14 T cell receptor beta chains from one sample sequenced in a study of T cells in women clearing cervical HPV infection. TCRdb keeps only in-frame clones here, not all; method: immunoSEQ multiplex PCR. Its clone listing holds some 39,000 clones. Sequencing input: blood buffy coat. Source of these receptors: a woman between 18 and 70 years old with a cervical HPV16 infection that either progressed to CIN3+ or cleared (not recorded which).

With respect to this clone: The CDR3 is cut off 3 residues early in the read; its end comes from the germline J gene. The J gene is TRBJ2-7, the V gene TRBV30; TRBD1 might be the D (5 bases). Germline assignment: CDR1 GTSNPN and CDR2 SVGIG (reference sequence). V was pared by 2 bases and J by 2 bases, with 13 bases between. This CDR3 has 14 residues. The DNA read from the CDR3 is TGTGCCTGGAGTCCGGTAGACAGCCCCTACGAG. This encodes CAWSPVDSPYE. The whole CDR3 region reads CAWSPVDSPYEQYF.

Regarding this clone: The read finishes 3 residues shy of the CDR3 end, and the germline J gene is used to complete it. The V and J genes are TRBV7-8 and TRBJ2-1; 11 bases match TRBD2. V lost 6 bases and J lost 0; bases outside the gene matches: 10. CDR3 length: 18 residues. CDR1 and CDR2 (germline): SGHVS, FQNEAQ. CDR3 residues: CASRDPTSGGRSYNEQFF. The DNA read from the CDR3 is TGTGCCAGCAGGGACCCTACTAGCGGGGGCCGCTCCTACAATGAG. The full variable domain, rest sourced from reference TRBV7-8 and TRBJ2-1, is GAGVSQSPRYKVAKRGQDVALRCDPISGHVSLFWYQQALGQGPEFLTYFQNEAQLDKSGLPSDRFFAERPEGSVSTLKIQRTQQEDSAVYLCASRDPTSGGRSYNEQFFGPGTRLTVL.

The DNA read from the CDR3 is TGTGCCAGCAGGGACAGATCCTCTGGAAACACC. Protein product: CASRDRSSGNT. The full CDR3 reads CASRDRSSGNTIYF. This chain links TRBV2 with TRBJ1-3, with D possibly TRBD1 on 6 matching bases. The read terminates 3 residues before the CDR3 end, so the remaining end is supplied by the germline J gene. The V end was cut by 6 bases, the J end by 0 bases, with 9 bases between. The CDR3 length is 14 residues. Germline V CDR1 and CDR2: SNHLY, FYNNEI. Full variable domain (outside the CDR3, taken from reference TRBV2 and TRBJ1-3): EPEVTQTPSHQVTQMGQEVILRCVPISNHLYFYWYRQILGQKVEFLVSFYNNEISEKSEIFDDQFSVERPDGSNFTLKIRSTKLEDSAMYFCASRDRSSGNTIYFGEGSWLTVV.

Comments on this clone: The observed sequence ends 3 residues before the CDR3 terminus, with the missing tail filled in from the germline J gene. The V call is TRBV7-9, the J call TRBJ2-4, with a weak D call TRBD2 (7 bases). This CDR3 contains 14 residues. Germline V gene lookup returns CDR1 SEHNR and CDR2 FQNEAQ (reference sequence). The sequenced CDR3 bases are TGTGCCAGCAGCCAAGGAGGGGGGGCGTATGGT. Its translation: CASSQGGGAYG. The CDR3 as a whole reads CASSQGGGAYGQYF.

As to this clone: The read finishes 3 residues shy of the CDR3 end, and the germline J gene is used to complete it. This chain connects TRBV18 to TRBJ2-3, with TRBD2 identical over 9 bases. Germline V gene sequence: CDR1 KGHSH, CDR2 LQKENI. There are 16 residues in the CDR3. The DNA read from the CDR3 is TGTGCCAGCTCGCCCCCTATAGCTAGCGGGACCGATGCG. Amino acid sequence: CASSPPIASGTDA. The full CDR3 protein is CASSPPIASGTDAQYF. Variable domain in full (rest from reference TRBV18 and TRBJ2-3): NAGVMQNPRHLVRRRGQEARLRCSPMKGHSHVYWYRQLPEEGLKFMVYLQKENIIDESGMPKERFSAEFPKEGPSILRIQQVVRGDSAAYFCASSPPIASGTDAQYFGPGTRLTVL.

With regard to this clone: From the germline J gene comes the end of the CDR3, since the read stops 3 residues before it. The chain uses TRBV18 and TRBJ1-4; D not resolved. V lost 2 bases and J 8 bases, leaving 12 bases between the germline ends. The germline V gene encodes CDR1 KGHSH and CDR2 LQKENI. The CDR3 is made up of 14 amino acids. Partial CDR3 DNA: TGTGCCAGCTCACCAGAGGGCCAGAGGGAAAAA. Translating it yields CASSPEGQREK. The full CDR3 is CASSPEGQREKLFF.

As concerns this clone: The read ends 3 residues before the CDR3 terminus; that terminus is restored from the germline J gene. The V gene is TRBV7-9, the J gene TRBJ2-3, with 7 positions matching TRBD1. With 8 bases clipped from V and 5 bases from J, the junction kept 13 bases outside the gene matches. This CDR3 spans 15 amino acids. Germline V gene data show CDR1 as SEHNR and CDR2 as FQNEAQ (reference sequence). CDR3 bases read: TGTGCCAGCGAGGGGGCAGGGACGCCTGGAGATACG. This gives the protein CASEGAGTPGDT. The full CDR3 protein is CASEGAGTPGDTQYF.

As concerns this clone: The read is 3 residues too short to cover the CDR3 end, so that end is filled in from the germline J gene. The chain carries TRBV18 and TRBJ1-2; TRBD1 matches 11 bases. Germline CDR1 KGHSH, CDR2 LQKENI. CDR3 length: 14 residues. The CDR3 bases that were read are TGTGCCAGCTCACCAGGACAGGGGGCTGTCGAC. This encodes CASSPGQGAVD. The CDR3 in full is CASSPGQGAVDYTF. Full variable domain (rest looked up from reference TRBV18 and TRBJ1-2): NAGVMQNPRHLVRRRGQEARLRCSPMKGHSHVYWYRQLPEEGLKFMVYLQKENIIDESGMPKERFSAEFPKEGPSILRIQQVVRGDSAAYFCASSPGQGAVDYTFGSGTRLTVV.

On this clone: Coverage ceases 3 residues before the CDR3 finishes, and the germline J gene fills in the end. The chain combines TRBV6-2 or TRBV6-3 with TRBJ2-7, with TRBD1 matching 9 bases. The CDR3 totals 17 residues. Trimming at V came to 0 bases and at J to 1 base, leaving 7 bases not matched to a gene. Germline assignment: CDR1 MNHEY and CDR2 SVGEGT. CDR3: CASSYSRGQGWSYEQYF. CDR3 DNA, as far as it was read: TGTGCCAGCAGTTACTCGAGGGGACAGGGATGGTCCTACGAG.

As regards this clone: The CDR3 goes on 3 residues after the read ends, and that part is filled in from the germline J gene. V is TRBV4-1 and J is TRBJ1-6, with 8 bases fitting TRBD1. The V segment lost 4 bases and the J segment 8 bases; nucleotides outside the gene matches: 7. The CDR3 is made up of 15 amino acids. Per germline, CDR1 MGHRA and CDR2 YSYEKL. CDR3 DNA (partial): TGCGCCAGCAGCCGCGGACAGGGACCCGATTCACCC. Translating gives CASSRGQGPDSP. The full CDR3 protein is CASSRGQGPDSPLHF.

Details on this clone: Read data end 3 residues before the CDR3 end; the end is taken from the germline J gene. The chain employs TRBV10-3 and TRBJ1-2, with D unclear. This CDR3 spans 12 amino acids. CDR1 and CDR2 from the germline V gene are ENHRY and SYGVKD. The CDR3 protein is CAISPGQVGYTF. The sequenced part of the CDR3 DNA is TGTGCCATCAGTCCTGGGCAAGTGGGC.

Comments on this clone: A junction end diverges from the germline sequence, so it may reflect a read error. Read sequence stops 3 residues before the CDR3 end, and the germline J gene provides the missing end. The chain links TRBV4-2 to TRBJ1-4; 7 bases are a match to TRBD1. CDR3 length: 16 amino acids. Germline V lookup: CDR1 LGHNA, CDR2 YNFKEQ. CDR3 DNA, as far as it was read: TGCGCCAGCAGCCAGGACCTAACAGGGGCGAGGGAAAAA. This encodes CASSQDLTGAREK. The whole CDR3 sequence is CASSQDLTGAREKLFF.

Comment on this clone: The read ends 3 residues early relative to the CDR3; the germline J gene fills the gap. The chain uses TRBV12-5 and TRBJ2-5; 7 bases match TRBD1. This CDR3 has 14 residues. V lost 3 bases, J lost 2 bases, and 3 bases stayed unmatched. Per germline, CDR1 LGHNT and CDR2 FRNRAP. The sequenced CDR3 bases are TGTGCTAGTGGTTTCGGGGACAGACAAGAGACC. Translated, it gives CASGFGDRQET. The full CDR3 reads CASGFGDRQETQYF. The variable domain in full, with the rest retrieved from reference TRBV12-5 and TRBJ2-5, is DARVTQTPRHKVTEMGQEVTMRCQPILGHNTVFWYRQTMMQGLELLAYFRNRAPLDDSGMPKDRFSAEMPDATLATLKIQPSEPRDSAVYFCASGFGDRQETQYFGPGTRLLVL.

Comment on this clone: The DNA ends 3 residues before the CDR3 does, and the rest of the CDR3 is filled in from the germline J gene. The chain carries TRBV18 and TRBJ1-2, with 8 positions matching TRBD1. In germline, CDR1 is KGHSH, CDR2 LQKENI. This CDR3 spans 15 amino acids. The CDR3 is CASSPGQGIGDTYTF. CDR3 DNA (partial): TGTGCCAGCTCACCTGGACAGGGAATAGGAGATACC.